This TCR beta chain stems from a study of glioma-infiltrating T cells. The study, taken as a whole, reports: Non-neoplastic patients had below-expected tissue-blood divergence, while all gliomas exceeded expectation. Tissue and blood shared very few CDR3 sequences.

The germline gives CDR1 SGHNT, CDR2 YYREEE (reference sequence). This CDR3 has 15 amino acids. The iRepertoire nested amplicon-rescue multiplex PCR amplified TCR alpha and beta CDR3s from RNA. Input was 100-400 ng of tissue mRNA or PBMC total RNA. One entry per CDR3 protein results from TCRdb running MiXCR on the multiplex PCR reads. Of over 90,000 distinct CDR3 sequences listed, around 29% were seen once; the top ten hold 44%. Comment on this clonotype: What it binds is not known. A read error may account for a junction end that differs from germline.

Sequencing was performed on glioma tissue, nonneoplastic brain tissue, or PBMCs (not recorded which). This clonotype was sampled from a human donor with low-grade glioma or glioblastoma, undergoing nonglioma brain surgery, or in good health (not recorded which). The rearrangement links TRBV5-4 to TRBJ2-1; no reliable D call. CDR3 bases: TGTGCCAGCAGCCCCGGTACTCCAACCTACAATCAGCAGTTCTTC. Translation gives CASSPGTPTYNQQFF.